This TCR beta chain was recorded in a study of T cells after yellow fever vaccination. Trimming at V came to 5 bases and at J to 10 bases, leaving 6 bases not matched to a gene. The CDR3 runs to 13 residues. Germline CDR1 SGHRS, CDR2 YFSETQ. Making TCR cDNA involved 5'RACE template switching, which added UMIs and a universal primer site. TCRdb independently ran MiXCR on the 5' RACE reads; one entry per CDR3 protein. Seen here are about 310,000 distinct CDR3 sequences, more than 3% observed once, and the top ten hold 23%. Broader study findings: A weaker but faster secondary response was observed, peaking on day 5 versus 15. Abundant clonotypes from the bulk population could contaminate FACS-sorted repertoires.

As for this clonotype: Its antigen is not known.

This clonotype was obtained from a man younger than 30 who received the YFV17D yellow fever vaccine. Here the sequenced sample was PBMCs, taken on the day of the yellow fever booster vaccination. The chain carries TRBV5-1 and TRBJ2-1, with 10 bases that match TRBD2. Here the CDR3 DNA reads TGCGCCAGCAGTAAGGGGACTAGCGCAGAGCAGTTCTTC. Encoded protein: CASSKGTSAEQFF.